This is a list of T cell receptor beta chains from one sample in a study of cytomegalovirus exposure and HLA in healthy donors. Only in-frame clones appear in the TCRdb table, and some are missing; sequencing was by immunoSEQ multiplex PCR. The table shows 50,000 to 65,000 clones, with more than 70% occurring only once. Sequencing was performed on PBMCs. The receptors here all came from a woman aged 40-49 years in good health and CMV-seropositive. Both conserved end residues are trimmed from each CDR3. The D gene is left open where the match is weak.

TRBJ2-7 | TRBV6-5 | TRBD2 | ASTPTSGGAGEQY
TRBJ2-7 | TRBV6-4 | TRBD1 | ASPHGQGYEQY
TRBJ1-2 | TRBV6-5 | TRBD1 | ASSPDRGSGGYT
TRBJ2-3 | TRBV15 | NA | ATSRETRGTDTQY
TRBJ1-2 | TRBV7-8 | TRBD1 | ASSLGQGTLANYGYT
TRBJ1-4 | TRBV30 | NA | AWSPNGVREKLF
TRBJ2-7 | TRBV25-1 | TRBD2 | ASSYSGLAYEQY
TRBJ1-1 | TRBV9 | NA | ASSVDGGTNTEAF
TRBJ1-4 | TRBV30 | NA | AWSGSHLEKLF
TRBJ2-3 | TRBV2 | TRBD1 | ASSADRGMTDTQY
TRBJ1-5 | TRBV7-8 | NA | ASSPYYEGGNQPQH
TRBJ2-2 | TRBV7-9 | TRBD2 | SSSSAGGLWELF
TRBJ2-3 | TRBV2 | TRBD2 | ASSPLAGTADTQY
TRBJ2-7 | TRBV15 | TRBD1 | ATSTYRGAYEQY
TRBJ1-5 | TRBV7-9 | NA | ASSREPGQPQH
TRBJ2-7 | TRBV5-1 | NA | ASSPVPMERAGLARTTGSYEQY
TRBJ2-4 | TRBV5-1 | NA | ASSLNLGLAKNIQY
TRBJ1-2 | TRBV14 | NA | ASSTSSRGYGYT
TRBJ1-6 | TRBV30 | TRBD1 | AWSKRDSSNSPLH
TRBJ1-1 | TRBV12-2 | NA | ASRPTGGEPLNTEAF
TRBJ1-1 | TRBV28 | TRBD1 | ACRDRGRRTEAF
NA | TRBV2 | TRBD1 | ASSGGTGRDEQY
TRBJ1-1 | TRBV5-1 | TRBD1 | ASSFQGGNTEAF
TRBJ1-2 | TRBV11-2 | NA | ASSKAGWEERNGYT
TRBJ2-2 | TRBV9 | TRBD1 | ASSVSGGAGTGELF
TRBJ2-7 | TRBV4-3 | TRBD2 | ASSQDLTSGGREQY
TRBJ2-1 | TRBV13 | TRBD2 | ASSGPGTSGGAGPYNEQF
TRBJ1-1 | TRBV6-6 | NA | ASRKLNTEAF
TRBJ1-4 | TRBV28 | TRBD1 | ASSLNPGQGFPNEKLF
TRBJ1-5 | TRBV15 | NA | ATSSGSGSNQPQH
TRBJ2-4 | TRBV7-2 | NA | ASSLGWLKNIQY
TRBJ2-5 | TRBV11-2 | TRBD2 | ASSWGTIHTQETQY
TRBJ1-1 | TRBV10-3 | NA | AISDQGLYTEAF